The entry below gives a single T cell receptor (beta chain) sequence along with its context. As yet, its antigen is unknown. Total RNA amounting to 500 ng was the source from which TCR beta cDNA was made with a constant-region primer. Three rounds of nested multiplex PCR with slightly modified ARM-PCR produced TCR beta libraries. With TRBV1-TRBV30 forward primers and a C-beta reverse primer, the first two PCR rounds were run for about 10 cycles each. One entry per CDR3 protein, called by TCRdb with MiXCR from the multiplex PCR reads. The sample lists more than 95,000 distinct CDR3 sequences, 80% to 85% occurring once. Unsorted bulk tissue (20-30 mg) underwent RNA and DNA co-extraction. Surgical resection treated primary liver carcinoma in the patients. Over 85% of the cells in every tumor sample were viable tumor cells. The CDR3 has 15 residues. In germline, CDR1 is MDHEN, CDR2 SYDVKM. Trimming took 7 bases from V and 9 from J; bases not matched to a gene: 14.

This entry is derived from a study of tumor-infiltrating lymphocytes in primary liver carcinoma. Regarding the study as a whole: Between tumor regions, pairs overlapped more than tumor-adjacent and tumor-blood pairs did. The top-250-clone fraction was significantly higher in tumors than in blood (p = 0.039).

This sequence joins TRBV28 and TRBJ2-1, with 8 bases matching TRBD1. Sequenced material: liver tumor tissue from sampling region 3. Subset of the sample: tumor region T3, left-lateral pole. The clonotype comes from a man aged 35 to 55 with primary liver carcinoma and hepatitis B virus infection. The CDR3 sequence: CASTPGAGGIFEQFF. CDR3 bases: TGTGCCAGCACCCCCGGGGCAGGGGGCATTTTTGAGCAGTTCTTC.